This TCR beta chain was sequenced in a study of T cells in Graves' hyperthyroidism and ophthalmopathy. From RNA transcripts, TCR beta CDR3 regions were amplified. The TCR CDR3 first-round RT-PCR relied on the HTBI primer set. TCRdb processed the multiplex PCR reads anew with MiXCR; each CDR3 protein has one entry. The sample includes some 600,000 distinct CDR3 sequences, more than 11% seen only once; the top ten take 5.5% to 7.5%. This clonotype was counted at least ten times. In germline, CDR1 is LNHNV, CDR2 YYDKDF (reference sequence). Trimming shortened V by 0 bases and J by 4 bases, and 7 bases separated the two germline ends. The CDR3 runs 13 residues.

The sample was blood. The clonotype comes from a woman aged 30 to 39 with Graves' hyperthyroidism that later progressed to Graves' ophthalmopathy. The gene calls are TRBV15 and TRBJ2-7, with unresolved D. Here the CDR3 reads CATSRDGTYEQYF. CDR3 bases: TGTGCCACCAGCAGAGATGGTACTTACGAGCAGTACTTC.